The sequence of this TCR beta chain was determined in a study of T-cell memory formation after mild COVID-19. Points from the study as a whole: Shrinking CD4+ clones were chiefly CM and EM; CD8+ ones were chiefly EMRA. Clones contracting over day 15 to 85 were CD4/CD8 balanced, with later expanders leaning CD4+. Confirmation was lacking for SARS-CoV-2 specificity of second-wave clones that peaked on day 37.

The germline CDR1 and CDR2 sequences are DFQATT and SNEGSKA (reference sequence). The CDR3 extends over 13 amino acids. Trimming pared 0 bases from V and 5 bases from J, leaving 5 bases between. A few counts support this clonotype. What it recognizes is unknown. Employing constant-segment primers, 5'RACE generated TCR alpha and TCR beta cDNA libraries bearing sample barcodes and UMIs. A single record per CDR3 protein comes from TCRdb applying MiXCR to the 5' RACE reads. The table lists 150,000 to 200,000 distinct CDR3 sequences, approximately 18% of them singletons. Sequenced: PBMCs or a T cell subset sorted from them (not recorded which). The chain has TRBV20-1 and TRBJ1-6; D ambiguous. The sequence was collected from a man aged 18 to 29 who had mild COVID-19 (a few samples of this study predate the infection). Cell type and time point are not known. In DNA form, the CDR3 reads TGCAGTGCTAGAGATCCGGATAATTCACCCCTCCACTTT. As protein: CSARDPDNSPLHF.